This T cell receptor (beta chain) was identified during a study of shared clonotypes between healthy human individuals. Overall study context: Donors consisted of two women and a few men between 18 and 49.

The naive CD8 subset, CD45RO-negative cells positively selected for CCR7, excluded terminally differentiated effector memory CD45RA+ cells. Here immunoSEQ multiplex PCR was the method, and the copy in TCRdb shows in-frame clones only, minus some. The data show 600,000 or so clones, about 98% seen once. Germline values: CDR1 MGHRA, CDR2 YSYEKL. With 5 bases clipped from V and 4 bases from J, the junction kept 8 bases outside the gene matches. The CDR3 runs to 15 residues. The clonotype comes from a man under 40 in good health. The sequenced material came from naive CD8+ T cells sorted from blood. The J gene is TRBJ2-7, the V gene TRBV4-1; 10 nucleotides agree with TRBD1. Here the CDR3 reads CASSYLGTGEYEQYF. In DNA, the CDR3 is TGCGCCAGCAGCTACCTCGGGACAGGGGAGTACGAGCAGTACTTC.